This paragraph covers one T cell receptor beta chain sequence. Its antigen is as yet unknown. An end of the junction differs from the germline gene, which may be a read error. This CDR3 is also generated by other DNA sequences in the sample. These data belong to a study of cytomegalovirus exposure and HLA in healthy donors. The study, taken as a whole, reports: A later analysis showed HLA-associated TCR beta chains outstripping equally common others in clonal expansion.

Vbeta (60) and Jbeta (13) primers were used in the PCR. Clones were sequenced by immunoSEQ multiplex PCR, and TCRdb holds only the in-frame ones, with some missing. Here the sample spans around 200,000 clones, 65% to 80% being singletons. CDR1 is SGHNT and CDR2 is YENEEA in the germline V gene. The CDR3 spans 13 residues. The sequence was collected from a woman aged 30 to 39 in good health and CMV-seropositive. This sequence joins TRBV11-3 and TRBJ1-2; D gene unclear. The sequencing input was PBMCs. CDR3 coding DNA: TGCGCCAGCAGCTTAAGGAGTTCCTATGGCTACACCTTC. Translating gives CASSLRSSYGYTF.